This T cell receptor beta chain was observed in a study of CD8 T cells in Susac syndrome. It was negative isolation that provided the CD8+ and CD4+ T cells, whereas TEMRA cells were enriched by FACS. Germline V gives CDR1 DFQATT, CDR2 SNEGSKA (reference sequence). This CDR3 has 16 amino acids. V was clipped by 6 bases and J by 1 base; unmatched bases: 14. RNA, at roughly 0.5 to 1 ug, was reverse transcribed with random hexamers. TCRdb reprocessed the immunoSEQ multiplex PCR reads with MiXCR, giving one entry per CDR3 protein. Of some 26,000 distinct CDR3 sequences in the sample, about 95% are singletons; the top ten hold about 0.27%.

The chain joins TRBV20-1 to TRBJ2-5; 7 nucleotides match TRBD1. The receptor was isolated from a human donor in good health. The sequenced sample was CD8+ T cells from PBMCs. CDR3 protein: CSAIWERGRLQETQYF. Here the CDR3 DNA reads TGCAGTGCAATATGGGAGAGGGGGCGCCTCCAAGAGACCCAGTACTTC.